The rows below give T cell receptor beta chains drawn from one sample of a study of T cells in Graves' hyperthyroidism and ophthalmopathy. A single record per CDR3 protein comes from TCRdb applying MiXCR to the multiplex PCR reads. The sample includes about 360,000 distinct CDR3 sequences, about 12% of them seen just once. The sequencing sample was made of blood. All receptors derive from a woman younger than 35 with Graves' hyperthyroidism. The CDR3 runs from the conserved cysteine through the conserved F or W. The D gene is left open where the match is weak. Size tells how often a clone was seen (once, few, many) or the class of an expanded clone, and some rows leave it out.

many	NA	TRBV12-3/TRBV12-4	TRBJ2-2	CASSFGLLTGELFF	TGTGCCAGCAGTTTTGGACTTCTCACCGGGGAGCTGTTTTTT
many	NA	TRBV12-3/TRBV12-4	TRBJ1-2	CASSRGTDYGYTF	TGTGCCAGCAGTCGGGGGACGGACTATGGCTACACCTTC
many	NA	TRBV29-1	TRBJ1-5	CSVAGSENQPQHF	TGCAGCGTTGCGGGCAGTGAAAACCAGCCCCAGCATTTT
many	TRBD2	TRBV7-9	TRBJ2-1	CASSFLISGRMSSYNEQFF	TGTGCCAGCAGCTTCTTGATCAGCGGGAGGATGAGCTCCTACAATGAGCAGTTCTTC
few	NA	TRBV27	TRBJ2-7	CASSGGQSYEQYF	TGTGCCAGCAGCGGGGGCCAGAGCTACGAGCAGTACTTC
NA	NA	TRBV28	TRBJ2-3	CASTPLTDTQYF	TGTGCCAGCACCCCTCTCACAGATACGCAGTATTTT
many	TRBD2	TRBV20-1	TRBJ2-1	CSAILAGGGYEQFF	TGCAGTGCAATACTAGCGGGAGGGGGCTATGAGCAGTTCTTC
NA	NA	TRBV10-3	TRBJ1-5	CAIRNPRVRNQPQHF	TGTGCCATCAGGAACCCCAGGGTCCGCAATCAGCCCCAGCATTTT
many	NA	TRBV4-2	TRBJ2-2	CASSQDRGAGELFF	TGTGCCAGCAGCCAAGATAGGGGGGCCGGGGAGCTGTTTTTT
many	NA	TRBV20-1	TRBJ2-7	CSARAVLYEQYF	TGCAGTGCTAGGGCAGTCCTCTACGAGCAGTACTTC
NA	NA	TRBV9	TRBJ2-2	CASSVTSNTGELFF	TGTGCCAGCAGCGTAACGTCGAACACCGGGGAGCTGTTTTTT
many	NA	TRBV2	TRBJ1-1	CASMVYAEAFF	TGTGCCAGCATGGTTTACGCTGAAGCTTTCTTT
NA	NA	TRBV5-1	TRBJ2-3	CASSPAVRRRSTDTQYF	TGCGCCAGCAGCCCAGCGGTTAGGCGGCGGAGCACAGATACGCAGTATTTT
many	TRBD1	TRBV7-2	TRBJ1-5	CASSLAGPGTESNQPQHF	TGTGCCAGCAGCTTAGCGGGACCCGGGACAGAAAGCAATCAGCCCCAGCATTTT
few	TRBD2	TRBV18	TRBJ2-5	CASSPSWLAGGPGAETQYF	TGTGCCAGCTCACCATCCTGGCTAGCGGGAGGTCCCGGGGCAGAGACCCAGTACTTC
many	NA	TRBV29-1	TRBJ1-1	CSVDEGGSTEAFF	TGCAGCGTTGACGAGGGAGGTAGCACTGAAGCTTTCTTT
many	NA	TRBV28	TRBJ1-5	CASSPFWGSQPQHF	TGTGCCAGCAGTCCGTTCTGGGGCAGTCAGCCCCAGCATTTT
many	NA	TRBV7-8	TRBJ1-5	CASSLEAGWANQPQHF	TGTGCCAGCAGCTTAGAGGCGGGCTGGGCCAATCAGCCCCAGCATTTT
many	NA	TRBV18	TRBJ1-5	CASSRGRAPNQPQHF	TGTGCCAGCTCACGCGGCAGGGCCCCCAATCAGCCCCAGCATTTT
few	TRBD2	TRBV6-1	TRBJ2-3	CASSVSGGGTDTQYF	TGTGCCAGCAGTGTTAGCGGGGGCGGCACAGATACGCAGTATTTT
NA	TRBD2	TRBV5-1	TRBJ2-5	CASSSGLAGGRRETQHF	TGCGCCAGCAGCTCTGGACTAGCGGGGGGGCGGCGGGAGACCCAGCACTTC
NA	NA	TRBV20-1	TRBJ1-2	CSARDFAGQNYGYTF	TGCAGTGCTAGAGATTTCGCAGGACAGAACTATGGCTACACCTTC
NA	NA	TRBV19	TRBJ2-7	CASSIAASSYEQYF	TGTGCCAGTAGTATAGCCGCGAGCTCCTACGAGCAGTACTTC
many	TRBD2	TRBV6-1	TRBJ2-2	CASRSPSGRGTGELFF	TGTGCCAGCAGGTCCCCTAGCGGGAGAGGCACCGGGGAGCTGTTTTTT
many	NA	TRBV12-3/TRBV12-4	TRBJ1-5	CASSWVGLGGRNSNQPQHF	TGTGCCAGCAGTTGGGTGGGTTTAGGTGGCAGAAATAGCAATCAGCCCCAGCATTTT
NA	TRBD1	TRBV30	TRBJ2-7	CASSPGQGIEQYF	TGTGCCAGTAGTCCGGGACAGGGTATCGAGCAGTACTTC
NA	NA	TRBV7-9	TRBJ1-4	CALDKAGEKLFF	TGTGCCCTGGACAAGGCGGGCGAAAAACTGTTTTTT
many	TRBD1	TRBV6-5	TRBJ2-5	CASSYENRQGIKTQYF	TGTGCCAGCAGTTACGAGAATAGACAGGGGATAAAGACCCAGTACTTC
many	TRBD1	TRBV12-3/TRBV12-4	TRBJ1-5	CATSGTGLGPQHF	TGTGCCACATCCGGGACAGGTCTTGGGCCCCAGCATTTT
NA	NA	TRBV4-1	TRBJ2-6	CASSQPSTAGANVLTF	TGCGCCAGCAGCCAACCTTCCACAGCTGGGGCCAACGTCCTGACTTTC
many	NA	TRBV7-9	TRBJ2-7	CASSLGATGSYEQYF	TGTGCCAGCAGCTTAGGGGCGACAGGCTCCTACGAGCAGTACTTC
NA	TRBD1	TRBV6-1	TRBJ1-5	CASSVWTGGGSNQPQHF	TGTGCCAGCAGTGTCTGGACAGGGGGCGGGAGCAATCAGCCCCAGCATTTT
many	NA	TRBV15	TRBJ2-7	CATSRDRDRGKDEQYF	TGTGCCACCAGCAGAGATCGCGATCGGGGTAAGGACGAGCAGTACTTC
NA	TRBD2	TRBV9	TRBJ2-5	CASSVVALAGQETQYF	TGTGCCAGCAGCGTAGTAGCACTAGCGGGGCAAGAGACCCAGTACTTC
NA	NA	TRBV5-6	TRBJ2-1	CASSPGTRVAYNEQFF	TGTGCCAGCAGCCCAGGAACCAGGGTGGCGTACAATGAGCAGTTCTTC
many	TRBD1	TRBV12-3/TRBV12-4	TRBJ2-7	CASSMGTGRMGYYEQYF	TGTGCCAGCAGTATGGGGACAGGGCGAATGGGGTACTACGAGCAGTACTTC
NA	NA	TRBV20-1	TRBJ2-7	CSARGWEDTYEQYF	TGCAGTGCTAGAGGTTGGGAGGACACCTACGAGCAGTACTTC
NA	TRBD2	TRBV19	TRBJ2-2	CASSIGLGWDYQSVTTTGELFF	TGTGCCAGTAGTATTGGGCTGGGGTGGGACTATCAATCGGTTACGACCACCGGGGAGCTGTTTTTT
NA	NA	TRBV3-1	TRBJ2-3	CASSQDGGFSHPDTQYF	TGTGCCAGCAGCCAAGATGGTGGATTCTCCCACCCGGATACGCAGTATTTT
many	NA	TRBV7-9	TRBJ2-7	CASSLARVGPVYVFYEQYF	TGTGCCAGCAGCTTGGCACGGGTGGGGCCGGTTTATGTTTTCTACGAGCAGTACTTC
many	TRBD1	TRBV3-1	TRBJ1-1	CASSHGTVNTEAFF	TGTGCCAGCAGCCATGGGACAGTGAACACTGAAGCTTTCTTT
NA	NA	TRBV19	TRBJ1-4	CAGRNDEGTNEKLFF	TGTGCCGGTAGGAATGACGAGGGGACTAATGAAAAACTGTTTTTT
many	NA	TRBV7-8	TRBJ2-2	CASSFMAGNTGELFF	TGTGCCAGCAGCTTTATGGCTGGTAACACCGGGGAGCTGTTTTTT
many	TRBD1	TRBV5-1	TRBJ1-1	CASSGTGRNTEAFF	TGCGCCAGCAGCGGGACAGGGCGGAACACTGAAGCTTTCTTT
many	NA	TRBV6-1	TRBJ1-1	CASSLSGDTEAFF	TGTGCCAGCAGTTTAAGCGGGGATACTGAAGCTTTCTTT
many	NA	TRBV5-6	TRBJ1-1	CASSPRDMFHAEAFF	TGTGCCAGCAGCCCTAGGGACATGTTCCACGCTGAAGCTTTCTTT
NA	NA	TRBV7-2	TRBJ2-2	CASSLIGGTGELFF	TGTGCCAGCAGCTTAATCGGGGGTACCGGGGAGCTGTTTTTT
few	NA	TRBV5-1	TRBJ2-5	CASSSGGREETQYF	TGCGCCAGCAGCTCGGGGGGCCGGGAAGAGACCCAGTACTTC
many	TRBD2	TRBV19	TRBJ2-1	CASSGFGLAGENEQFF	TGTGCCAGTAGTGGATTCGGACTAGCGGGAGAGAATGAGCAGTTCTTC
many	NA	TRBV20-1	TRBJ2-3	CSAGRDTQYF	TGCAGTGCTGGTCGGGATACGCAGTATTTT
many	TRBD1	TRBV5-1	TRBJ2-7	CASSSPTGSEQYF	TGCGCCAGCAGCTCCCCGACAGGGTCCGAGCAGTACTTC
many	NA	TRBV14	TRBJ2-5	CASSLRGQVETQYF	TGTGCCAGCAGCCTCCGAGGGCAGGTAGAGACCCAGTACTTC
many	NA	TRBV20-1	TRBJ2-5	CSATRDYQETQYF	TGCAGTGCCACCCGGGACTACCAAGAGACCCAGTACTTC
few	NA	TRBV4-3	TRBJ2-7	CASSQGTSRNYEQYF	TGCGCCAGCAGCCAAGGCACTAGCCGCAACTACGAGCAGTACTTC
many	TRBD1	TRBV12-3/TRBV12-4	TRBJ1-1	CASTEQGTTEAFF	TGTGCCAGCACCGAACAGGGGACCACTGAAGCTTTCTTT
many	NA	TRBV29-1	TRBJ2-7	CSLGADRQYEQYF	TGCAGCCTGGGTGCGGACAGACAATACGAGCAGTACTTC
many	TRBD2	TRBV7-8	TRBJ2-1	CASSLGSGTSGRADGDEQFF	TGTGCCAGCAGCTTAGGATCCGGGACTAGCGGGAGGGCGGATGGGGATGAGCAGTTCTTC
many	TRBD2	TRBV6-1	TRBJ2-7	CASTDRGLAGVFHEQYF	TGTGCCAGCACTGACAGAGGACTAGCGGGAGTCTTTCACGAGCAGTACTTC
NA	NA	TRBV5-1	TRBJ1-1	CASSSSLGTEAFF	TGCGCCAGCAGCTCCTCCTTAGGCACTGAAGCTTTCTTT